Following are 10 T cell receptor beta chains from one sample sequenced in a study of blood T cell repertoires in COVID-19. The data were produced by immunoSEQ multiplex PCR, yet TCRdb's version contains in-frame clones alone and is incomplete. The sample consists of approximately 170,000 clones, roughly nine tenths of them appearing once. The specimen was peripheral blood. These receptors all stem from a man between 60 and 70 years old with active or convalescent COVID-19.

The chain links TRBV6-6 to TRBJ1-1; D not certain. V lost 5 bases, J lost 7 bases, and 17 bases lay in between. Germline lookup yields CDR1 MNHNY and CDR2 SVGAGI (reference sequence). The CDR3 runs 14 residues. CDR3 nucleotides: TGTGCCAGCAGTCCCCTTGCACGGGAGGGTGAAGCTTTCTTT. It specifies CASSPLAREGEAFF.

This clone was detected only once. The V call is TRBV9, the J call TRBJ1-5; D is uncertain. The ends were cut back, 4 bases at V and 4 bases at J, with 9 bases in the middle. CDR3 length: 13 residues. Per germline, CDR1 SGDLS and CDR2 YYNGEE. The CDR3 protein is CASSQYLNQPQHF. The DNA of the CDR3 is TGTGCCAGCAGCCAGTACCTTAATCAGCCCCAGCATTTT.

The V gene is TRBV29-1, the J gene TRBJ2-3; a weak D match, TRBD1 (5 bases). CDR1 is SQVTM and CDR2 is ANQGSEA in the germline V gene. The V end was cut by 6 bases, the J end by 0 bases, with 16 bases between. This CDR3 is built from 15 residues. The CDR3 DNA sequence: TGCAGCGTAGAAAGGGGTACCATTAGCACAGATACGCAGTATTTT. Amino acids: CSVERGTISTDTQYF.

The chain joins TRBV2 to TRBJ1-3; 8 bases map to TRBD1. V was clipped by 5 bases and J by 0 bases; unmatched bases: 12. Germline V gene data show CDR1 as SNHLY and CDR2 as FYNNEI. The CDR3 length is 18 residues. CDR3 amino acids: CASSKTGGLYSSGNTIYF. CDR3 bases: TGTGCCAGCAGTAAAACAGGGGGGCTATACTCCTCTGGAAACACCATATATTTT. The complete variable domain, with remaining parts taken from reference TRBV2 and TRBJ1-3, reads EPEVTQTPSHQVTQMGQEVILRCVPISNHLYFYWYRQILGQKVEFLVSFYNNEISEKSEIFDDQFSVERPDGSNFTLKIRSTKLEDSAMYFCASSKTGGLYSSGNTIYFGEGSWLTVV.

V usage is TRBV19 and J usage is TRBJ1-3; tentative D call: TRBD1 (5 bases). Germline values: CDR1 LNHDA, CDR2 SQIVND (reference sequence). Trimming stripped 3 bases from V and 4 bases from J, with 13 bases between. There are 15 residues in the CDR3. CDR3 loop: CASSIYLTEGNTIYF. In DNA, the CDR3 is TGTGCCAGTAGTATTTATCTGACAGAGGGAAACACCATATATTTT.

This clone has a handful of counts. This chain links TRBV4-1 with TRBJ2-3; a possible D gene is TRBD1 (6 bases). Germline-derived CDR1 and CDR2 are MGHRA and YSYEKL. The length of the CDR3 is 14 residues. V shed 8 bases and J shed 0 bases, with 12 bases lying between them. The CDR3 DNA reads as TGCGCCAGCGCAAGGACAGCTAGCACAGATACGCAGTATTTT. It codes for CASARTASTDTQYF.

The chain combines TRBV7-2 with TRBJ1-1; D unresolved. Trimming stripped 10 bases from V and 4 bases from J, with 25 bases between. This CDR3 spans 16 amino acids. The germline V gene encodes CDR1 SGHTA and CDR2 FQGNSA. The CDR3 sequence: CATTPQGGNVGTEAFF. The CDR3 region has the DNA TGTGCCACTACGCCTCAAGGAGGGAATGTAGGCACTGAAGCTTTCTTT. The full variable domain, with the rest looked up from reference TRBV7-2 and TRBJ1-1, is GAGVSQSPSNKVTEKGKDVELRCDPISGHTALYWYRQSLGQGLEFLIYFQGNSAPDKSGLPSDRFSAERTGGSVSTLTIQRTQQEDSAVYLCATTPQGGNVGTEAFFGQGTRLTVV.

This chain uses TRBV6-5 with TRBJ1-4; D remains ambiguous. The germline V and J ends were trimmed by 0 bases and 7 bases, with 6 bases remaining between them. CDR3 size: 13 residues. Germline CDR1 is MNHEY and CDR2 is SVGAGI. The CDR3 coding sequence is TGTGCCAGCAGTTACTCGGGAGGTGAAAAACTGTTTTTT. Amino acids: CASSYSGGEKLFF.

This clone showed up just a few times. CDR3 amino acids: CASSKGRGSACLVYYGYTF. In DNA, the CDR3 is TGTGCCAGCAGCAAAGGAAGGGGGAGCGCTTGCTTGGTTTACTATGGCTACACCTTC. The chain joins TRBV21-1 to TRBJ1-2; the tabulated D call, TRBD1, remains unverified against the DNA. TRBV21-1 is a documented pseudogene. This CDR3 comprises 19 residues.

This clone appeared a single time. This chain connects TRBV25-1 to TRBJ2-1; D gene uncertain. Germline CDR1 MGHDK, CDR2 SYGVNS. CDR3 length equals 14 residues. The V gene lost 5 bases and the J gene lost 0 bases, with 8 bases spanning the gap. The CDR3 DNA follows: TGTGCCAGCAGTCCGGTGAGCTCCTACAATGAGCAGTTCTTC. Its translation: CASSPVSSYNEQFF. The full variable domain, in which reference TRBV25-1 and TRBJ2-1 provide the parts outside the CDR3, is EADIYQTPRYLVIGTGKKITLECSQTMGHDKMYWYQQDPGMELHLIHYSYGVNSTEKGDLSSESTVSRIRTEHFPLTLESARPSHTSQYLCASSPVSSYNEQFFGPGTRLTVL.